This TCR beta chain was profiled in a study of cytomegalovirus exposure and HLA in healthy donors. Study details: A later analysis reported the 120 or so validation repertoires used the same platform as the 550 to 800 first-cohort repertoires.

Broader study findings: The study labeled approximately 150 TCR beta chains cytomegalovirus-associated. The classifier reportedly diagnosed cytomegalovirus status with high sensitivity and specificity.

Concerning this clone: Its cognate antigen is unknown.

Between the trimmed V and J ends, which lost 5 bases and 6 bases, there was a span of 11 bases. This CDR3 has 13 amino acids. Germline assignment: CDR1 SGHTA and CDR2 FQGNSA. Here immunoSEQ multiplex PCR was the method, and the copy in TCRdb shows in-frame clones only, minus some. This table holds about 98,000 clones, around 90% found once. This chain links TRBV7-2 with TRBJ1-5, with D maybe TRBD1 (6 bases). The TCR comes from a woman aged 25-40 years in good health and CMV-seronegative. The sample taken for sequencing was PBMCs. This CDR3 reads CASSPGVPQPQHF. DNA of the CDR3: TGTGCCAGCAGCCCAGGGGTTCCTCAGCCCCAGCATTTT.